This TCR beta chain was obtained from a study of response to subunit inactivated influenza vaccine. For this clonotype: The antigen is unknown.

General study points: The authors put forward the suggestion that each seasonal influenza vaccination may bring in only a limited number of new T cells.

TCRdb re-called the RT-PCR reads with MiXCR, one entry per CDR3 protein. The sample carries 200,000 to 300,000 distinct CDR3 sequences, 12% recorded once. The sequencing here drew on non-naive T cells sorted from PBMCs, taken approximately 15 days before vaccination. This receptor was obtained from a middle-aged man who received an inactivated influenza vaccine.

CDR3 bases: TGCAGTGCACCGACGACTAGGCGCAATGAGCAGTTCTTC. Its protein product is CSAPTTRRNEQFF. The chain is built from TRBV20-1 and TRBJ2-1; tentative D call: TRBD2 (6 bases). CDR3 length equals 13 residues. Trimming took 6 bases from V and 6 from J, leaving 15 bases between them. Per the germline V gene, CDR1 is DFQATT and CDR2 is SNEGSKA (reference sequence).